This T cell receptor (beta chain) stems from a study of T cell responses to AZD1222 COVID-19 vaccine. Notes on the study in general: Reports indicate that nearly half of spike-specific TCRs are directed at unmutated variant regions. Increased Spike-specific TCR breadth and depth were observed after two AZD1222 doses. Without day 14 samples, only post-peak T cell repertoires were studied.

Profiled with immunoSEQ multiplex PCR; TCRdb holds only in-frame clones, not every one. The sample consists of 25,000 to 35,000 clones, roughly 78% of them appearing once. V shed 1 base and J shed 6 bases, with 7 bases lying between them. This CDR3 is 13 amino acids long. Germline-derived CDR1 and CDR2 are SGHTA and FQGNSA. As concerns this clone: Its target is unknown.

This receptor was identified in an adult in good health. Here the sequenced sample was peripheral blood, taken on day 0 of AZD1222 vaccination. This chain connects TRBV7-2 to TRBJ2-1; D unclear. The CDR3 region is CASSLGAINEQFF. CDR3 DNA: TGTGCCAGCAGCTTAGGGGCCATCAATGAGCAGTTCTTC.